This T cell receptor (beta chain) was sequenced for a study of blood T cell repertoires in COVID-19. Under the authors' procedure: Estimated nucleated cell counts came from reference gene primer amplification. Repertoires were generated with immunoSEQ multiplex PCR, while TCRdb's copy carries only in-frame clones and drops some. V and J calls and clone size come straight from that table; D and trimming were deduced from the DNA. The profile shows about 150,000 clones, about 86% of them singletons. Input material: peripheral blood. The receptor's source is a woman aged 55 to 70 with acute or convalescent COVID-19.

CDR3: CASSQDRWGGNEKLFF. CDR3 DNA sequence: TGTGCCAGCAGCCAAGATCGGTGGGGAGGTAATGAAAAACTGTTTTTT. The genes are TRBV3-1 (or the pseudogene TRBV3-2) and TRBJ1-4; unclear D gene. V was cut by 0 bases and J by 4 bases, with 12 bases left in between. The CDR3 totals 16 residues. Germline values: CDR1 LGHDT, CDR2 YNNKEL (reference sequence).